Each of the 27 T cell receptor beta chains below was sequenced from the same sample in a study of T cell responses to AZD1222 COVID-19 vaccine. Some clones are missing from TCRdb's copy, which holds only in-frame ones; the method was immunoSEQ multiplex PCR. Here the sample spans about 140,000 clones, approximately 91% being singletons. The specimen comprised peripheral blood, sampled on day 0 of AZD1222 vaccination. The receptors come from an adult in good health.

The CDR3 sequence: CASSQDSNTEAFF. CDR3 in DNA: TGTGCCAGCAGCCAGGACAGTAACACTGAAGCTTTCTTT. The chain carries TRBV11-3 and TRBJ1-1; D is perhaps TRBD1 (6 bases). V was shortened by 5 bases and J by 2 bases, with 9 bases between the two germline ends. The length of the CDR3 is 13 residues. From germline, CDR1 is SGHNT and CDR2 YENEEA.

The rearrangement uses TRBV30 and TRBJ1-1; maybe TRBD1 (5 bases). Trimming took off 4 bases at V and 1 base at J, with 19 bases between the two ends. Germline V gene lookup returns CDR1 GTSNPN and CDR2 SVGIG (reference sequence). The CDR3 runs 16 residues. CDR3 DNA sequence: TGTGCCTGGACCCAAGTAGCAGGGCGGTCGAACACTGAAGCTTTCTTT. This sequence encodes CAWTQVAGRSNTEAFF.

The gene calls are TRBV11-2 and TRBJ1-2, with D maybe TRBD1 (6 bases). The CDR3 consists of 15 residues. Germline CDR1 SGHAT, CDR2 FQNNGV. Trimming removed 3 bases at V and 2 bases at J, with 13 bases between. For the CDR3, the DNA is TGTGCCAGCAGCTTTGGGACAAATGTCAACTATGGCTACACCTTC. Amino acids: CASSFGTNVNYGYTF.

The chain joins TRBV5-1 to TRBJ1-2; 9 bases map to TRBD1. V shed 2 bases and J 3 bases; nucleotides not matched to a gene: 5. This CDR3 is built from 15 residues. Germline V lookup: CDR1 SGHRS, CDR2 YFSETQ. The CDR3 reads CASSFTGGADYGYTF. DNA for the CDR3: TGCGCCAGCAGCTTTACAGGGGGCGCGGACTATGGCTACACCTTC.

The chain employs TRBV6-5 and TRBJ1-1; the D is unclear. Germline CDR1 and CDR2: MNHEY and SVGAGI. Trimming shortened V by 6 bases and J by 2 bases, and 13 bases separated the two germline ends. The CDR3 has 14 amino acids. The CDR3, as DNA: TGTGCCAGCAGGTCAAACCCGTATAACACTGAAGCTTTCTTT. Translated: CASRSNPYNTEAFF.

J is TRBJ1-2 and V is TRBV2; no clear D gene. The V end lost 8 bases, the J end lost 3 bases, and 4 bases lay between the germline ends. The germline V gene has CDR1 SNHLY and CDR2 FYNNEI. CDR3 length equals 10 residues. CDR3 region: CASGDYGYTF. Here the CDR3 DNA reads TGTGCCAGCGGGGACTATGGCTACACCTTC. Full variable domain (rest looked up from reference TRBV2 and TRBJ1-2): EPEVTQTPSHQVTQMGQEVILRCVPISNHLYFYWYRQILGQKVEFLVSFYNNEISEKSEIFDDQFSVERPDGSNFTLKIRSTKLEDSAMYFCASGDYGYTFGSGTRLTVV.

The chain's CDR3 is CAWNFGWDRSPSSGNTIYF. As DNA, the CDR3 is TGTGCCTGGAACTTCGGTTGGGACAGGTCCCCAAGCTCTGGAAACACCATATATTTT. The rearrangement links TRBV30 to TRBJ1-3, with TRBD1 matching over 8 bases. After removal of 4 bases from V and 0 bases from J, the junction contained 17 bases not matched to a gene. The CDR3 has 19 amino acids. The V gene's germline CDR1 is GTSNPN and CDR2 SVGIG (reference sequence). Together with reference TRBV30 and TRBJ1-3, the CDR3 gives the full variable domain: SQTIHQWPATLVQPVGSPLSLECTVEGTSNPNLYWYRQAAGRGLQLLFYSVGIGQISSEVPQNLSASRPQDRQFILSSKKLLLSDSGFYLCAWNFGWDRSPSSGNTIYFGEGSWLTVV.

V gene TRBV12-3 or TRBV12-4 combines with J gene TRBJ1-1; D remains ambiguous. This CDR3 comprises 12 residues. V gave up 3 bases and J gave up 9 bases, with 11 bases separating them. Here the CDR3 DNA reads TGTGCCAGCAGTTTGGTGGGTAGGCAAGCTTTCTTT. Protein sequence: CASSLVGRQAFF.

The table lists this clone with a count of one. V is TRBV19 and J is TRBJ1-5, with 8 bases lining up with TRBD1. Germline CDR1 is LNHDA and CDR2 is SQIVND (reference sequence). V lost 6 bases to trimming and J lost 5 bases; unmatched junction nucleotides: 9. The CDR3 contains 15 residues. Written as DNA, the CDR3 is TGTGCCAGTAGCGATGGACAGGGATCATATCAGCCCCAGCATTTT. Protein sequence: CASSDGQGSYQPQHF. Variable domain in full (rest from reference TRBV19 and TRBJ1-5): DGGITQSPKYLFRKEGQNVTLSCEQNLNHDAMYWYRQDPGQGLRLIYYSQIVNDFQKGDIAEGYSVSREKKESFPLTVTSAQKNPTAFYLCASSDGQGSYQPQHFGDGTRLSIL.

The rearrangement joins TRBV5-5 to TRBJ1-2, with TRBD1 as a possible D gene (5 bases). Germline assignment: CDR1 SGHKS and CDR2 YYEKEE (reference sequence). The V gene lost 4 bases and the J gene lost 0 bases, with 10 bases spanning the gap. The CDR3 loop spans 14 amino acids. This CDR3 reads CASSIGTANYGYTF. The CDR3 DNA is TGTGCCAGCAGCATAGGGACGGCTAACTATGGCTACACCTTC.

This rearrangement joins TRBV4-2 to TRBJ2-7; 7 nucleotides align to TRBD2. CDR3 length: 13 amino acids. V gave up 4 bases and J gave up 3 bases; unmatched junction bases: 3. Germline V gene sequence: CDR1 LGHNA, CDR2 YNFKEQ. The CDR3 coding sequence is TGTGCCAGCAGCCTAAGGGAGGGCTACGAGCAGTACTTC. Its translation: CASSLREGYEQYF.

This clone has a single count. The gene calls are TRBV28 and TRBJ2-7, with D unresolved. CDR3 length: 15 amino acids. Germline loops: CDR1 MDHEN, CDR2 SYDVKM. Deletions cut 2 bases from V and 3 bases from J, with 14 bases between. For the CDR3, the DNA is TGTGCCAGCAGTTTAGTCGGTATCGAAAACTACGAGCAGTACTTC. Its protein is CASSLVGIENYEQYF.

This chain joins TRBV5-4 and TRBJ1-2, with TRBD1 matching 9 bases. Germline assignment: CDR1 SGHNT and CDR2 YYREEE (reference sequence). The CDR3 is 15 amino acids. V gave up 7 bases and J gave up 4 bases; unmatched junction bases: 11. The CDR3 loop is CASALGGTGIYGYTF. Written as DNA, the CDR3 is TGTGCCAGCGCCCTAGGGGGGACAGGGATCTATGGCTACACCTTC.

The chain has TRBV30 and TRBJ2-5, with TRBD2 matching 8 bases. CDR3 size: 13 residues. Germline V CDR1 and CDR2: GTSNPN, SVGIG (reference sequence). Losses at the gene ends were 7 bases for V and 5 bases for J; bases not matched to a gene: 9. This chain's CDR3 is CALKGLGRETQYF. The CDR3 nucleotides are TGTGCCTTAAAGGGACTAGGCCGGGAGACCCAGTACTTC.

This clone was picked up one time. CDR3 sequence (DNA): TGTGCCAGCCAACTCCGTGGTAAACTAGCGGGAGCGGTGAATGAGCAGTTCTTC. This sequence encodes CASQLRGKLAGAVNEQFF. The chain carries TRBV18 and TRBJ2-1; 11 nucleotides match TRBD2. Germline lookup yields CDR1 KGHSH and CDR2 LQKENI. The CDR3 loop spans 18 amino acids. The V gene end was trimmed by 8 bases and the J gene end by 7 bases; junction bases not matched to a gene: 19.

This CDR3 is CATSRGLGGSSYNEQFF. The CDR3, as DNA: TGTGCCACCAGCAGAGGTCTGGGGGGGAGCTCCTACAATGAGCAGTTCTTC. V is TRBV15 and J is TRBJ2-1, with TRBD2 matching over 7 bases. After removal of 1 base from V and 0 bases from J, the junction contained 6 bases not matched to a gene. From germline, CDR1 is LNHNV and CDR2 YYDKDF (reference sequence). The CDR3 consists of 17 residues.

This chain uses TRBV10-3 with TRBJ1-3, with D tentatively TRBD1 (5 bases). Germline lookup yields CDR1 ENHRY and CDR2 SYGVKD. The CDR3 runs to 16 residues. V was trimmed by 6 bases and J by 0 bases, leaving 15 bases between them. This CDR3 reads CAISSPGARSGNTIYF. The DNA of the CDR3 is TGTGCCATCAGCTCCCCCGGGGCCCGCTCTGGAAACACCATATATTTT.

This clone was counted a single time. The V call is TRBV18, the J call TRBJ2-7, with D perhaps given as TRBD1 or TRBD2 (5 bases each). There are 14 residues in the CDR3. Germline lookup yields CDR1 KGHSH and CDR2 LQKENI. Between the trimmed V and J ends, which lost 4 bases and 2 bases, there was a span of 12 bases. The CDR3 spells CASSLRGTTYEQYF. The DNA for the CDR3 is TGTGCCAGCTCACTAAGAGGGACCACCTACGAGCAGTACTTC.

This chain links TRBV2 with TRBJ2-7; D ambiguous. The CDR3 totals 12 residues. Trimming left V 7 bases short and J 6 bases short, with 13 bases between. The germline CDR1 and CDR2 sequences are SNHLY and FYNNEI. CDR3 region: CASTSDGSEQYF. In DNA form, the CDR3 reads TGTGCCAGCACTTCCGATGGTTCCGAGCAGTACTTC.

V gene TRBV30 combines with J gene TRBJ2-1, with D unresolved. CDR3 length: 10 residues. Trimming stripped 3 bases from V and 6 bases from J, with 3 bases between. Germline-derived CDR1 and CDR2 are GTSNPN and SVGIG (reference sequence). In DNA, the CDR3 is TGTGCCTGGAGCGGCAATGAGCAGTTCTTC. Amino acids: CAWSGNEQFF.

This sequence joins TRBV19 and TRBJ2-7; perhaps D is TRBD1 or TRBD2 (5 bases each). V lost 7 bases and J lost 2, with 15 bases in between. Per the germline V gene, CDR1 is LNHDA and CDR2 is SQIVND (reference sequence). The CDR3 is 14 amino acids. The CDR3 DNA reads TGTGCCAGTACCCCCGGGACGGGAACCTACGAGCAGTACTTC. This sequence encodes CASTPGTGTYEQYF.

The V and J genes are TRBV12-3 or TRBV12-4 and TRBJ1-1; D unresolved. The V end was cut by 7 bases, the J end by 1 base, with 10 bases between. The CDR3 has 13 amino acids. CDR3 sequence reads: CASTSPTNTEAFF. DNA for the CDR3: TGTGCCAGCACCAGTCCGACGAACACTGAAGCTTTCTTT.

In this sample, this clone turned up once. The chain links TRBV4-1 to TRBJ1-6; D remains unclear. This CDR3 has 15 residues. CDR1 and CDR2 (germline): MGHRA, YSYEKL. Trimming removed 0 bases at V and 7 bases at J, with 10 bases between. The CDR3 loop is CASSQDNGRNSPLHF. The CDR3 coding sequence is TGCGCCAGCAGCCAAGATAATGGGCGAAATTCACCCCTCCACTTT.

In this sample, this clone turned up a few times. The rearrangement joins TRBV2 to TRBJ1-5; no firm D call. Trimming took off 7 bases at V and 5 bases at J, with 9 bases between the two ends. This CDR3 region has 12 residues. In germline, CDR1 is SNHLY, CDR2 FYNNEI. The CDR3 loop is CASKAHDQPQHF. The CDR3 nucleotides are TGTGCCAGCAAGGCCCACGATCAGCCCCAGCATTTT.

V usage is TRBV18 and J usage is TRBJ2-1, with 8 bases aligning to TRBD2. Per germline, CDR1 KGHSH and CDR2 LQKENI. This CDR3 has 18 residues. Losses at the gene ends were 0 bases for V and 0 bases for J; bases not matched to a gene: 7. For the CDR3, the DNA is TGTGCCAGCTCACCACCACTAGCGGACTATCGCTCCTACAATGAGCAGTTCTTC. Amino acid sequence: CASSPPLADYRSYNEQFF.

The rearrangement joins TRBV28 to TRBJ2-5; 8 bases align to TRBD1. The length of the CDR3 is 14 residues. V gave up 5 bases and J gave up 2 bases; unmatched junction bases: 4. CDR1 and CDR2 from the germline V gene are MDHEN and SYDVKM. The CDR3 nucleotides are TGTGCCAGCAGTACCGGACAGGGACAAGAGACCCAGTACTTC. Its protein product is CASSTGQGQETQYF.

The genes are TRBV18 and TRBJ2-2; no clear D gene. Germline-derived CDR1 and CDR2 are KGHSH and LQKENI. The V end was cut by 0 bases, the J end by 5 bases, with 13 bases between. The CDR3 length is 16 residues. The CDR3 DNA is TGTGCCAGCTCACCACCGAAGTCAGTATTGACCGGGGAGCTGTTTTTT. Its protein is CASSPPKSVLTGELFF.